One sample yielded the 26 T cell receptor beta chains listed below, sequenced in a study of B cell selection in AIRE deficiency. Regulatory T cells were sorted as CD4+CD25hiCD127low/negative. Sequencing used immunoSEQ multiplex PCR; TCRdb keeps in-frame clones, though not all of them. This table holds about 26,000 clones, roughly 90% found once. Sample: CD4+CD25+ Tregs sorted from PBMCs. The source of these receptors is a human donor in good health.

The sample holds one count of this clone. The chain joins TRBV15 to TRBJ1-2; maybe TRBD1 (5 bases). Germline CDR1 and CDR2: LNHNV and YYDKDF (reference sequence). This CDR3 has 14 residues. V lost 0 bases and J 3 bases, leaving 8 bases between the germline ends. Here the CDR3 reads CATSREGPHYGYTF. Written as DNA, the CDR3 is TGTGCCACCAGCAGAGAGGGGCCCCACTATGGCTACACCTTC.

The rearrangement uses TRBV11-2 and TRBJ2-3, with no clear D. CDR1 and CDR2 from the germline V gene are SGHAT and FQNNGV. This CDR3 region has 14 residues. Deletions cut 1 base from V and 2 bases from J, with 7 bases between. The CDR3 here is CASSLGVNTDTQYF. For the CDR3, the DNA is TGTGCCAGCAGCTTAGGTGTGAACACAGATACGCAGTATTTT.

The rearrangement uses TRBV4-1 and TRBJ2-5; D possibly matches TRBD1 or TRBD2 (5 bases each). CDR1 and CDR2 from the germline V gene are MGHRA and YSYEKL. The V end was cut by 3 bases, the J end by 2 bases, with 13 bases between. The CDR3 runs 15 residues. Written as DNA, the CDR3 is TGCGCCAGCAGCCAGTACGGGACCATACAAGAGACCCAGTACTTC. The encoded protein is CASSQYGTIQETQYF.

This rearrangement joins TRBV10-3 to TRBJ1-1; D may be TRBD1 (6 bases). This CDR3 has 14 residues. From germline, CDR1 is ENHRY and CDR2 SYGVKD. Trimming pared 4 bases from V and 0 bases from J, leaving 9 bases between. CDR3 sequence (DNA): TGTGCCATCAGTGTGACAGGTATGAACACTGAAGCTTTCTTT. As protein: CAISVTGMNTEAFF.

V is TRBV6-1 and J is TRBJ2-7; 10 nucleotides line up with TRBD1. The CDR3 length is 14 residues. Trimming removed 8 bases from V and 1 base from J; junction bases left unmatched: 5. Germline values: CDR1 MNHNS, CDR2 SASEGT. The CDR3: CASAGQGPSYEQYF. Written as DNA, the CDR3 is TGTGCCAGCGCGGGACAGGGGCCTTCCTACGAGCAGTACTTC.

This clone was recorded a few times. The gene calls are TRBV6-6 and TRBJ2-1, with a tentative D call TRBD2 (5 bases). This CDR3 has 15 amino acids. Trimming took 1 base from V and 5 from J, leaving 12 bases between them. CDR1 and CDR2 (germline): MNHNY, SVGAGI (reference sequence). The CDR3: CASSYFLSSHNEQFF. The CDR3 region has the DNA TGTGCCAGCAGTTACTTTTTATCTAGCCACAATGAGCAGTTCTTC.

The rearrangement joins TRBV29-1 to TRBJ2-7; 7 bases align to TRBD1. CDR1 is SQVTM, CDR2 ANQGSEA, per germline. This CDR3 comprises 11 residues. V was pared by 7 bases and J by 6 bases, with 6 bases of the junction left unmatched. CDR3 protein: CSATGVGEQYF. CDR3 bases: TGCAGCGCCACAGGGGTGGGCGAGCAGTACTTC.

The chain combines TRBV11-2 with TRBJ2-1; TRBD1 agrees at 9 bases. CDR3 length: 16 residues. Germline values: CDR1 SGHAT, CDR2 FQNNGV. Trimming cost V 1 base and J 5 bases; bases outside gene matches: 6. As DNA, the CDR3 is TGTGCCAGCAGCTTAGCACCGGGACAGGGCCACAATGAGCAGTTCTTC. Its protein is CASSLAPGQGHNEQFF.

This clone appeared a single time. The chain joins TRBV28 to TRBJ2-7, with D perhaps being TRBD1 or TRBD2 (5 bases each). The CDR3 sequence is 12 residues long. CDR1 and CDR2 from the germline V gene are MDHEN and SYDVKM. Trimming shortened V by 3 bases and J by 6 bases, and 9 bases separated the two germline ends. CDR3 sequence reads: CASSFAGTEQYF. The CDR3 DNA reads as TGTGCCAGCAGTTTCGCAGGGACCGAGCAGTACTTC.

This clone was detected once. V usage is TRBV19 and J usage is TRBJ2-7; 7 bases are a match to TRBD1. This CDR3 contains 14 residues. The germline CDR1 and CDR2 sequences are LNHDA and SQIVND (reference sequence). After removal of 3 bases from V and 1 base from J, the junction contained 3 bases not matched to a gene. The CDR3 loop reads CASSIGDRSYEQYF. The CDR3 DNA reads TGTGCCAGTAGTATTGGGGACAGATCCTACGAGCAGTACTTC.

V and J are TRBV28 and TRBJ2-1, with 10 positions matching TRBD2. With 10 bases clipped from V and 5 bases from J, the junction kept 8 bases outside the gene matches. This CDR3 contains 14 residues. CDR1 and CDR2 from the germline V gene are MDHEN and SYDVKM. The CDR3 nucleotides are TGTGCCACCCACCTAGCGGGGGACAACAATGAGCAGTTCTTC. As protein: CATHLAGDNNEQFF.

This clone was counted a single time. This chain joins TRBV29-1 and TRBJ2-7, with D hard to call. CDR1 is SQVTM, CDR2 ANQGSEA, per germline. The V gene lost 0 bases and the J gene lost 6 bases, with 3 bases spanning the gap. The CDR3 has 10 residues. For the CDR3, the DNA is TGCAGCGTTGAAGAGGGCGAGCAGTACTTC. It is translated as CSVEEGEQYF.

This clone appeared once. The V and J genes are TRBV7-7 and TRBJ2-3, with D tentatively TRBD1 (5 bases). V was cut by 4 bases and J by 2 bases, with 10 bases left in between. Germline V gene data show CDR1 as SSHAT and CDR2 as FNYEAQ (reference sequence). The CDR3 is made up of 14 amino acids. The CDR3 spells CASSSDKYTDTQYF. The DNA of the CDR3 is TGTGCCAGCAGCTCGGACAAATACACAGATACGCAGTATTTT.

The rearrangement joins TRBV5-5 to TRBJ1-3; TRBD1 might be the D (5 bases). Trimming removed 2 bases from V and 0 bases from J, with 9 bases in between. The length of the CDR3 is 15 residues. The germline V gene has CDR1 SGHKS and CDR2 YYEKEE (reference sequence). CDR3 coding DNA: TGTGCCAGCAGCTTCGGGGCTACCTCTGGAAACACCATATATTTT. Its translation: CASSFGATSGNTIYF.

J is TRBJ2-1 and V is TRBV10-3; no clear D gene. The CDR3 length is 13 residues. Looked up from germline, CDR1 is ENHRY and CDR2 is SYGVKD. V dropped 6 bases and J dropped 7 bases, with 13 bases sitting between them. CDR3 sequence reads: CAISTPLRNEQFF. DNA for the CDR3: TGTGCCATCAGCACCCCTTTACGGAATGAGCAGTTCTTC.

The rearrangement joins TRBV21-1 to TRBJ2-7; the table names TRBD1, a call not compared with the DNA. TRBV21-1 is reported as a pseudogene. The length of the CDR3 is 15 residues. This CDR3 is CASILSRDRAYEQYF. Written as DNA, the CDR3 is TGTGCCAGTATCCTATCCCGCGACAGGGCCTACGAGCAGTACTTC.

The chain has TRBV7-9 and TRBJ2-5; 14 bases map to TRBD2. The V gene's germline CDR1 is SEHNR and CDR2 FQNEAQ (reference sequence). The junction had 1 base not matched to a gene; V was cut back by 5 bases and J by 2 bases. This CDR3 is built from 15 residues. As DNA, the CDR3 is TGTGCCAGCAGCAGACTAGCGGGGGGGCAAGAGACCCAGTACTTC. It translates to CASSRLAGGQETQYF.

V is TRBV2 and J is TRBJ2-7; unclear D gene. V was pared by 8 bases and J by 1 base, with 15 bases between. Per germline, CDR1 SNHLY and CDR2 FYNNEI. There are 14 residues in the CDR3. CDR3: CASLLRELSYEQYF. Written as DNA, the CDR3 is TGTGCCAGCTTATTAAGGGAACTTTCCTACGAGCAGTACTTC. Full variable domain (remainder filled in from reference TRBV2 and TRBJ2-7): EPEVTQTPSHQVTQMGQEVILRCVPISNHLYFYWYRQILGQKVEFLVSFYNNEISEKSEIFDDQFSVERPDGSNFTLKIRSTKLEDSAMYFCASLLRELSYEQYFGPGTRLTVT.

The chain couples TRBV6-1 to TRBJ1-1; tentatively, D is TRBD1 (5 bases). CDR1 and CDR2 (germline): MNHNS, SASEGT. Trimming removed 4 bases from V and 0 bases from J, with 12 bases in between. This CDR3 is built from 15 residues. Here the CDR3 reads CASSAPSGVNTEAFF. The CDR3 nucleotides read TGTGCCAGCAGTGCTCCCTCGGGGGTGAACACTGAAGCTTTCTTT.

The genes are TRBV5-1 and TRBJ2-1; TRBD1 matches 8 bases. CDR1 and CDR2 from the germline V gene are SGHRS and YFSETQ. The CDR3 loop spans 12 amino acids. After removal of 3 bases from V and 11 bases from J, the junction contained 4 bases not matched to a gene. The CDR3 protein is CASSWDRRKQFF. The CDR3 DNA sequence: TGCGCCAGCAGCTGGGACAGGAGGAAGCAGTTCTTC.

This clone was counted once. The rearrangement joins TRBV30 to TRBJ2-1; a weak D match, TRBD2 (5 bases). Germline V gene lookup returns CDR1 GTSNPN and CDR2 SVGIG (reference sequence). This CDR3 comprises 11 residues. Trimming pared 5 bases from V and 9 bases from J, leaving 11 bases between. CDR3 residues: CAWGRGFEQFF. DNA of the CDR3: TGTGCCTGGGGCCGAGGGTTTGAGCAGTTCTTC.

The chain uses TRBV14 and TRBJ2-7, with D unresolved. Germline V gene lookup returns CDR1 SGHDN and CDR2 FVKESK. V was shortened by 7 bases and J by 4 bases, with 17 bases between the two germline ends. CDR3 length equals 14 residues. This chain's CDR3 is CASNLGSMGYEQYF. CDR3 in DNA: TGTGCCAGCAACTTGGGGTCGATGGGTTACGAGCAGTACTTC.

This chain links TRBV11-2 with TRBJ1-1; 7 nucleotides align to TRBD1. The V gene end was trimmed by 7 bases and the J gene end by 4 bases; junction bases not matched to a gene: 6. The CDR3 runs 13 residues. CDR1 and CDR2 from the germline V gene are SGHAT and FQNNGV. The CDR3 loop reads CASKDRISTEAFF. CDR3 DNA: TGTGCCAGCAAGGACAGGATTAGCACTGAAGCTTTCTTT.

This chain connects TRBV7-8 to TRBJ1-2, with TRBD1 matching over 10 bases. Germline V gene data show CDR1 as SGHVS and CDR2 as FQNEAQ. Trimming at V came to 5 bases and at J to 7 bases, leaving 7 bases not matched to a gene. The CDR3 totals 14 residues. Here the CDR3 DNA reads TGTGCCAGCAGCCTTCGGGACAGGGGTTTTGGCTACACCTTC. This codes for CASSLRDRGFGYTF.

This chain links TRBV5-1 with TRBJ2-7; perhaps D is TRBD1 or TRBD2 (5 bases each). Germline assignment: CDR1 SGHRS and CDR2 YFSETQ. V dropped 1 base and J dropped 3 bases, with 14 bases sitting between them. The CDR3 covers 15 residues. The DNA of the CDR3 is TGCGCCAGCAGCTTGTGGCCAGGGACCAACTACGAGCAGTACTTC. It encodes CASSLWPGTNYEQYF.

CDR3 DNA sequence: TGTGCCAGCTCACCAGGGCACAGGGACTATGGCTACACCTTC. Residues: CASSPGHRDYGYTF. The V call is TRBV18, the J call TRBJ1-2, with D perhaps matching TRBD1 (6 bases). Per the germline V gene, CDR1 is KGHSH and CDR2 is LQKENI. Trimming left V 2 bases short and J 3 bases short, with 10 bases between. The CDR3 is made up of 14 amino acids.